Listed below are T cell receptor beta chains from one sample, sequenced in a study of metastatic and nonmetastatic thyroid tumors. MiXCR reprocessed the PCR reads for TCRdb. The sample lists fewer than 20,000 clones; 3.5% to 4.5% were seen once. The sample was tumor tissue. Receptors originate from a female donor with papillary thyroid cancer or a benign thyroid nodule (not recorded which). Some clones in this sample may be carry-over from other donors' samples. Each CDR3 is given without its conserved first and last residue. Fields, in order: J gene, V gene, CDR3 protein.

J: TRBJ2-7; V: TRBV6-1; CDR3: ASSEARGGDEQY
J: TRBJ2-2; V: TRBV6-1; CDR3: ASSLGTGGRELF
J: TRBJ2-1; V: TRBV18; CDR3: ASSQGYNEQF
J: TRBJ1-5; V: TRBV30; CDR3: AFGQGSDQPQH
J: TRBJ2-1; V: TRBV6-2/TRBV6-3; CDR3: ASSAVSVEQF
J: TRBJ2-1; V: TRBV6-1; CDR3: ASSAVAVEQF
J: TRBJ2-5; V: TRBV11-3; CDR3: ASSLVAGNRGQETQY
J: TRBJ2-2; V: TRBV7-8; CDR3: ASSYDGELF
J: TRBJ1-6; V: TRBV6-1; CDR3: ASSEVQQQGVSPLH
J: TRBJ2-5; V: TRBV19; CDR3: ASSMTGGRETQY
J: TRBJ1-2; V: TRBV20-1; CDR3: SAWGSGASGYT
J: TRBJ1-2; V: TRBV6-2/TRBV6-3; CDR3: ASSPIRDTNYGYT
J: TRBJ2-7; V: TRBV2; CDR3: ASSEASGFYEQY
J: TRBJ2-3; V: TRBV30; CDR3: AWSVIGDTQY
J: TRBJ1-1; V: TRBV11-3; CDR3: ASSSWTNTEAF
J: TRBJ2-7; V: TRBV20-1; CDR3: SARDRRGSRQEQY
J: TRBJ2-3; V: TRBV6-2/TRBV6-3; CDR3: ASSYSGTPTDTQY
J: TRBJ2-7; V: TRBV4-1; CDR3: ASITLDGAYEQY
J: TRBJ1-2; V: TRBV6-1; CDR3: ASSEELVTRGKGYT
J: TRBJ1-1; V: TRBV6-1; CDR3: ASSAGQGESF
J: TRBJ1-1; V: TRBV19; CDR3: ASSIRQVSTEAF
J: TRBJ2-2; V: TRBV11-2; CDR3: ASSPSWVSNTGELF
J: TRBJ1-2; V: TRBV15; CDR3: ATSRAGFSYGYT